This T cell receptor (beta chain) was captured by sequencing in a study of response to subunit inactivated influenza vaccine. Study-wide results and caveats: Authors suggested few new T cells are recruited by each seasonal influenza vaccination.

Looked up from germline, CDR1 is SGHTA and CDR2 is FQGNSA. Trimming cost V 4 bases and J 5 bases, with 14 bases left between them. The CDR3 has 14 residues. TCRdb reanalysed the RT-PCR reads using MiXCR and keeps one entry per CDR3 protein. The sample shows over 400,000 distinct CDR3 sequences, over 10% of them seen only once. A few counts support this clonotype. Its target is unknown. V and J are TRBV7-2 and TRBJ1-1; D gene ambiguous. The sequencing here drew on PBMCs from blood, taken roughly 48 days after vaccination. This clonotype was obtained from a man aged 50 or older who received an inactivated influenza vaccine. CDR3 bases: TGTGCCAGCAGCTACCACGCCCTTGTGACTGAAGCTTTCTTT. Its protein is CASSYHALVTEAFF.